This T cell receptor beta chain was profiled in a study of cytomegalovirus exposure and HLA in healthy donors. Study outcomes and limitations: Some TCR beta chains (roughly 160 of them) were listed as cytomegalovirus-associated. The dataset shows that most TCR sequences were rare, while some public TCRs occurred in many donors.

Comment on this clone: The target antigen is unknown.

Libraries were prepared by immunoSEQ multiplex PCR; TCRdb keeps only in-frame clonotypes and omits some of them. The top ten clones hold around 3% of a sample with about 250,000 clones, more than 75% of them seen once. Separate from the roughly 720-subject first cohort was the 120-subject validation cohort, to which the donors belonged. The CDR3 contains 16 residues. The germline CDR1 and CDR2 sequences are SGHVS and FQNEAQ. V trimming: 0 bases; J trimming: 10 bases; junction bases outside the gene matches: 7. The receptor was isolated from a man aged 18 to 29 in good health and CMV-seronegative. Sequencing was carried out using PBMCs. This chain joins TRBV7-8 and TRBJ2-3; 13 nucleotides line up with TRBD2. CDR3 protein: CASSLAWTSGSKAQYF. In DNA form, the CDR3 reads TGTGCCAGCAGCTTAGCTTGGACTAGCGGGAGTAAAGCGCAGTATTTT.